Listed below are T cell receptor beta chains from one sample, sequenced in a study of cytomegalovirus exposure and HLA in healthy donors. The method was immunoSEQ multiplex PCR; TCRdb's version includes in-frame clones alone and lacks a portion of them. The data hold 90,000 to 140,000 clones, with around 15% observed a single time. What was sequenced was PBMCs. Source of these receptors: a female donor in good health and CMV-seronegative. Each CDR3 is given with its conserved first and last residue. D genes are given only for firm matches. Expanded clones get a size class; other rows say once, few or many, or leave the size out.

TRBV27	TRBJ2-2	TRBD1	few	CASSPGQGTELFF	TGTGCCAGCAGTCCCGGACAGGGGACGGAGCTGTTTTTT
TRBV7-2	TRBJ1-1	-	-	CASSLLPAFAGPNTEAFF	TGTGCCAGCAGCTTACTCCCAGCCTTTGCAGGGCCCAACACTGAAGCTTTCTTT
TRBV30	TRBJ1-6	-	few	CAWSSGSPLHF	TGTGCCTGGAGTTCGGGTTCACCCCTCCACTTT
TRBV11-2	TRBJ2-4	TRBD2	-	CASSLGPTSAKNIQYF	TGTGCCAGCAGCTTAGGGCCGACTAGCGCCAAAAACATTCAGTACTTC
TRBV2	TRBJ1-1	-	-	CASSGADQNTEAFF	TGTGCCAGCAGTGGGGCAGACCAGAACACTGAAGCTTTCTTT
TRBV19	TRBJ1-5	TRBD1	few	CASRAGGADNQPQHF	TGTGCCAGTAGGGCAGGGGGCGCCGACAATCAGCCCCAGCATTTT
TRBV30	TRBJ1-3	TRBD1	few	CAWSRDRGHNSPSGNTIYF	TGTGCCTGGAGCCGGGACAGGGGGCATAATTCCCCCTCTGGAAACACCATATATTTT
TRBV4-1	TRBJ2-7	TRBD1	-	CASSRGQGGAYEQYF	TGCGCCAGCAGCCGGGGACAGGGAGGGGCCTACGAGCAGTACTTC
TRBV5-1	TRBJ1-2	-	-	CASSGQTNYGYTF	TGCGCCAGCAGCGGACAGACGAACTATGGCTACACCTTC
TRBV11-3	TRBJ2-7	TRBD1	few	CASSLRTGLGEQYF	TGTGCCAGCAGCTTAAGGACAGGTTTGGGCGAGCAGTACTTC
TRBV27	TRBJ2-2	TRBD2	few	CASSFRLAGGNTGELFF	TGTGCCAGCAGTTTTAGACTAGCGGGGGGAAACACCGGGGAGCTGTTTTTT
TRBV5-6	TRBJ1-6	-	few	CASSLGWGQYNSPLHF	TGTGCCAGCAGCTTGGGTTGGGGGCAATATAATTCACCCCTCCACTTT
TRBV29-1	TRBJ1-1	-	few	CSVEFPRNTEAFF	TGCAGCGTTGAATTTCCGCGGAACACTGAAGCTTTCTTT
TRBV4-3	TRBJ2-1	TRBD1	-	CASSPGGYNEQFF	TGCGCCAGCAGCCCAGGGGGCTACAATGAGCAGTTCTTC
TRBV29-1	TRBJ2-7	-	-	CSASGDYEQYF	TGCAGCGCATCAGGGGACTACGAGCAGTACTTC
TRBV11-2	TRBJ1-1	-	few	CASSLGTTMNTEAFF	TGTGCCAGCAGCTTAGGGACAACAATGAACACTGAAGCTTTCTTT
TRBV19	TRBJ1-5	-	-	CASSVAVGVNSNQPQHF	TGTGCCAGTAGTGTAGCTGTTGGAGTTAATAGCAATCAGCCCCAGCATTTT
TRBV7-3	TRBJ2-1	TRBD2	-	CASSLQRGSYNEQFF	TGTGCCAGCAGCCTGCAGCGGGGCTCCTACAATGAGCAGTTCTTC
TRBV5-4	TRBJ2-1	TRBD2	few	CASSLRREGRGNEQFF	TGTGCCAGCAGCTTGCGCCGGGAGGGTAGAGGCAATGAGCAGTTCTTC
TRBV9	TRBJ2-5	-	few	CASSVFGEASETQYF	TGTGCCAGCAGCGTATTCGGGGAAGCTTCGGAGACCCAGTACTTC